The sequence of this TCR beta chain was determined in a study of Ad26.COV2.S vaccination and SARS-CoV-2 variants. The length of the CDR3 is 10 residues. Germline CDR1 SQVTM, CDR2 ANQGSEA. V was cut by 6 bases and J by 10 bases, with 12 bases left in between. The sample holds a few counts of this clone. This table comes from immunoSEQ multiplex PCR, and its TCRdb copy is limited to in-frame clones, with some not included. The sample lists about 350,000 clones, about 90% occurring once. This chain uses TRBV29-1 with TRBJ1-1, with no clear D. This receptor was taken from a human donor who had recovered from COVID-19. Here the sequenced sample was peripheral blood, taken after recovery from COVID-19. DNA of the CDR3: TGCAGCGTCCGTATGGCTCGAGCTTTCTTT. Encoded protein: CSVRMARAFF. Using reference TRBV29-1 and TRBJ1-1 for the parts outside the CDR3, the full variable domain is SAVISQKPSRDICQRGTSLTIQCQVDSQVTMMFWYRQQPGQSLTLIATANQGSEATYESGFVIDKFPISRPNLTFSTLTVSNMSPEDSSIYLCSVRMARAFFGQGTRLTVV.